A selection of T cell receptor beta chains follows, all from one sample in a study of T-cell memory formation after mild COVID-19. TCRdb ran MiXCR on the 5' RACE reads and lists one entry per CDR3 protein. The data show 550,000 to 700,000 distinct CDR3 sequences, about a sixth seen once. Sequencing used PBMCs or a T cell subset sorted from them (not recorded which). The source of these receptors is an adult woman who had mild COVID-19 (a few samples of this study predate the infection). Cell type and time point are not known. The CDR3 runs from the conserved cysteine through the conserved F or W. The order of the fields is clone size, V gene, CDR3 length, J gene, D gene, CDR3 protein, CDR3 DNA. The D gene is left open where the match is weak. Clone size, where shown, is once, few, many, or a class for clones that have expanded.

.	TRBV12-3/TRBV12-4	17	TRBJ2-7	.	CASSSSILTARPYEQYF	TGTGCCAGCAGTTCCTCTATCCTCACGGCGCGGCCCTACGAGCAGTACTTC
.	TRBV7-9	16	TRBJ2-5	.	CASSLGAGRASETQYF	TGTGCCAGCAGCTTAGGGGCAGGGCGAGCCTCGGAGACCCAGTACTTC
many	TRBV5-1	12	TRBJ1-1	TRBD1	CASSRTGGEAFF	TGCGCCAGCAGCCGGACAGGAGGTGAAGCTTTCTTT
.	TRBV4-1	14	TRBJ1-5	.	CASSQVEGTQPQHF	TGCGCCAGCAGCCAAGTCGAAGGGACTCAGCCCCAGCATTTT
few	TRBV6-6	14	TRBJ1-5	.	CASQYALGNQPQHF	TGTGCCAGCCAGTATGCCCTGGGCAATCAGCCCCAGCATTTT
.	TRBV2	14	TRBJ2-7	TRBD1	CASRDRTGSYEQYF	TGTGCCAGCAGGGACAGGACAGGGTCCTACGAGCAGTACTTC
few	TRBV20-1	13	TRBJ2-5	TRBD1	CSARRDRGETQYF	TGCAGTGCTAGGAGGGACAGGGGAGAGACCCAGTACTTC
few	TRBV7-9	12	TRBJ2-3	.	CGGAASTDTQYF	TGTGGGGGGGCTGCCAGCACAGATACGCAGTATTTT
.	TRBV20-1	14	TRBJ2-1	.	CSARLGPQANEQFF	TGCAGTGCTAGATTAGGACCCCAGGCCAATGAGCAGTTCTTC
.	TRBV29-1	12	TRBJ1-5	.	CSVGTDYQPQHF	TGCAGCGTTGGGACGGACTATCAGCCCCAGCATTTT
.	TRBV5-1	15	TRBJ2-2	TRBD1	CASRRQGSNTGELFF	TGCGCCAGCAGACGACAGGGGTCGAACACCGGGGAGCTGTTTTTT
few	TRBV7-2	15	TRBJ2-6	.	CASSPRVAGANVLTF	TGTGCCAGCAGCCCCAGGGTAGCTGGGGCCAACGTCCTGACTTTC
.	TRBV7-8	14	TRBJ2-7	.	CASTPTGGSYEQYF	TGTGCCAGTACGCCGACTGGAGGCTCCTACGAGCAGTACTTC
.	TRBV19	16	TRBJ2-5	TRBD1	CASSSLRQGARETQYF	TGTGCCAGTAGTTCCCTCCGACAGGGGGCACGAGAGACCCAGTACTTC
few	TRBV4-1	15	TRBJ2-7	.	CASSPYGTFSNEQYF	TGCGCCAGCAGCCCATATGGAACGTTTTCTAACGAGCAGTACTTC
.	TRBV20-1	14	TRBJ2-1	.	CSAKDSRGYNEQFF	TGCAGTGCTAAGGACTCTCGAGGTTACAATGAGCAGTTCTTC
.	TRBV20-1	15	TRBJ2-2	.	CSARAWGGNTGELFF	TGCAGTGCTAGAGCATGGGGCGGGAACACCGGGGAGCTGTTTTTT
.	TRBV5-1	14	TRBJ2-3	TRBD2	CASTWTSPPDTQYF	TGCGCCAGCACCTGGACTAGCCCCCCAGATACGCAGTATTTT
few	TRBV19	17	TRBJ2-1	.	CASTPAWRITDGNEQFF	TGTGCCAGTACTCCCGCGTGGCGGATTACGGATGGGAATGAGCAGTTCTTC
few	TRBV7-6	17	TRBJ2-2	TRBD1	CASSPRDRGFNTGELFF	TGTGCCAGCAGCCCCAGGGACAGGGGATTCAACACCGGGGAGCTGTTTTTT
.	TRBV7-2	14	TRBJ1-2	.	CASSPLGAGSGYTF	TGTGCCAGCAGCCCCCTTGGGGCGGGATCCGGCTACACCTTC
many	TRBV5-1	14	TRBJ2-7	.	CASSSGSGSYEQYF	TGCGCCAGCAGCAGTGGGTCGGGGAGCTACGAGCAGTACTTC
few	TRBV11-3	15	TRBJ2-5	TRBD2	CASSSDSGEEETQYF	TGTGCCAGCAGCTCAGATAGCGGGGAGGAAGAGACCCAGTACTTC
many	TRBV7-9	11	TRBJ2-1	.	CASSSTGGQFF	TGTGCCAGCAGCTCCACAGGAGGGCAGTTCTTC
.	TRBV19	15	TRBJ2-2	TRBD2	CASSIVAGGTGELFF	TGTGCCAGTAGTATTGTGGCGGGAGGAACCGGGGAGCTGTTTTTT
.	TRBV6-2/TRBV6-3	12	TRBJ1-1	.	CASSYAPYEAFF	TGTGCCAGCAGTTACGCCCCTTATGAAGCTTTCTTT
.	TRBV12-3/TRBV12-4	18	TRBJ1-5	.	CASASATGSTYSNQPQHF	TGTGCCAGCGCCTCCGCCACGGGCAGCACCTATAGCAATCAGCCCCAGCATTTT
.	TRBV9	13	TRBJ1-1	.	CASSVEGSSEAFF	TGTGCCAGCAGCGTAGAGGGCAGCAGCGAAGCTTTCTTT
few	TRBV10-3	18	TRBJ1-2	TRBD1	CAITWDPFISGTGKGYTF	TGTGCCATCACCTGGGATCCTTTCATCTCCGGGACAGGGAAAGGCTACACCTTC
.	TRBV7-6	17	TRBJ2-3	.	CASSLDMGRGGTDTQYF	TGTGCCAGCAGCTTAGATATGGGTCGCGGGGGCACAGATACGCAGTATTTT
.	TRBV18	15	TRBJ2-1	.	CASSPPYDYHNEQFF	TGTGCCAGCTCACCACCGTATGACTACCACAATGAGCAGTTCTTC
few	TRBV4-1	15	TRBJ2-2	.	CASSRVGPLTGELFF	TGCGCCAGCAGCCGGGTGGGTCCTCTCACCGGGGAGCTGTTTTTT
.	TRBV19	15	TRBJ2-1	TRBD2	CASSIDPGAGEEQFF	TGTGCCAGTAGTATAGATCCCGGGGCGGGAGAGGAGCAGTTCTTC
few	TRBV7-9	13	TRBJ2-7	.	CASSPEGRGGPYF	TGTGCCAGCAGCCCAGAGGGCAGGGGGGGCCCCTACTTC
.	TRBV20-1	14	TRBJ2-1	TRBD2	CSARSPGGYNEQFF	TGCAGTGCTAGATCCCCGGGGGGTTACAATGAGCAGTTCTTC
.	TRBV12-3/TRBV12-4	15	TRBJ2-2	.	CASSLDRINTGELFF	TGTGCCAGCAGTTTAGACAGGATCAACACCGGGGAGCTGTTTTTT
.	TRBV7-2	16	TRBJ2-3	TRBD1	CASSLTGGSGTDTQYF	TGTGCCAGCAGCTTGACAGGGGGCTCGGGGACAGATACGCAGTATTTT
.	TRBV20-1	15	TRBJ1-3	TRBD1	CSARDRDRVGNTIYF	TGCAGTGCTAGAGATCGGGACAGGGTTGGAAACACCATATATTTT
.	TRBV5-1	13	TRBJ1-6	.	CASSTQGSSPLHF	TGCGCCAGCAGCACACAAGGGTCTTCACCCCTCCACTTT
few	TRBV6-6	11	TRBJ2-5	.	CASKVGETQYF	TGTGCCAGCAAGGTCGGAGAGACCCAGTACTTC
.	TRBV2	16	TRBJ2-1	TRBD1	CASNNPRQGFDNEQFF	TGTGCCAGCAATAACCCGAGACAGGGTTTCGACAATGAGCAGTTCTTC
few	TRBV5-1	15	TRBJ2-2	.	CASTSTGVGTGELFF	TGCGCCAGCACGTCAACCGGGGTGGGCACCGGGGAGCTGTTTTTT
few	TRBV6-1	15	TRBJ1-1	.	CASSEAYRRNTEAFF	TGTGCCAGCAGTGAAGCTTACAGGCGGAACACTGAAGCTTTCTTT
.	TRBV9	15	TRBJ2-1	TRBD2	CASSDSGGEINEQFF	TGTGCCAGCAGCGATAGCGGGGGGGAGATCAATGAGCAGTTCTTC
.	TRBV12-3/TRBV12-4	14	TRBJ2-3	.	CASSSFRAADTQYF	TGTGCCAGCAGTTCTTTCAGGGCGGCAGATACGCAGTATTTT
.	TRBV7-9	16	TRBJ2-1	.	CASSLMRLSSYNEQFF	TGTGCCAGCAGCTTAATGCGACTAAGCTCCTACAATGAGCAGTTCTTC
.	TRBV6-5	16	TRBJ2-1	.	CASSYSAPGSYNEQFF	TGTGCCAGCAGTTACTCGGCCCCTGGATCCTACAATGAGCAGTTCTTC
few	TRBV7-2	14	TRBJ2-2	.	CASSTHLNTGELFF	TGTGCCAGCAGCACCCACCTCAACACCGGGGAGCTGTTTTTT
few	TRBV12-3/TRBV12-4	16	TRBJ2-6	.	CASRFREQSGANVLTF	TGTGCCAGCAGGTTCAGGGAGCAGTCTGGGGCCAACGTCCTGACTTTC
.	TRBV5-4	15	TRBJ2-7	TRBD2	CASSPRTSGGYEQYF	TGTGCCAGCAGCCCTAGGACTAGCGGTGGGTACGAGCAGTACTTC
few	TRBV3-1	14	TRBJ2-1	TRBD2	CASSQRGGHNEQFF	TGTGCCAGCAGCCAGCGGGGGGGCCACAATGAGCAGTTCTTC
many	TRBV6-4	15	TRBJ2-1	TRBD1	CASSEKTGASNEQFF	TGTGCCAGCAGTGAGAAGACAGGGGCGAGCAATGAGCAGTTCTTC
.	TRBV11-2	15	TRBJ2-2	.	CASSPRPGDAGELFF	TGTGCCAGCAGCCCCCGGCCAGGGGACGCCGGGGAGCTGTTTTTT
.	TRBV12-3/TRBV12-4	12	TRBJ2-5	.	CASSRGFETQYF	TGTGCCAGCAGTAGAGGGTTTGAGACCCAGTACTTC
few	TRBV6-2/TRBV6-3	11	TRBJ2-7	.	CASRTVYEQYF	TGTGCCAGTAGGACTGTCTACGAGCAGTACTTC
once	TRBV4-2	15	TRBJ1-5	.	CASSPMRQGGQPQHF	TGTGCCAGCAGCCCCATGCGACAAGGCGGTCAGCCCCAGCATTTT
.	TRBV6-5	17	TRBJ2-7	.	CASSYSAASENTYEQYF	TGTGCCAGCAGTTACTCCGCTGCTAGCGAAAATACCTACGAGCAGTACTTC
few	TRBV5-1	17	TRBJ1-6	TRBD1	CASSLDGQGAWNSPLHF	TGCGCCAGCAGCTTGGACGGACAGGGGGCTTGGAATTCACCCCTCCACTTT
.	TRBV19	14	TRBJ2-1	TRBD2	CASSKLAGVNEQFF	TGTGCCAGTAGTAAACTAGCGGGGGTCAATGAGCAGTTCTTC
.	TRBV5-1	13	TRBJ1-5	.	CASSAEGNQPQHF	TGCGCCAGCAGCGCAGAGGGCAATCAGCCCCAGCATTTT